This TCR beta chain is from a study of beta chain features in type 1 diabetes. Background on the study: Healthy donors, compared against patients, showed similar age, gender and cell yields.

Of the isolated RNA, all was reverse transcribed, and so the sequenced material was expressed TCRB transcripts. The study sequenced naive, central memory and regulatory T cell samples to an average of roughly 4 million reads. TCRdb's copy holds only in-frame clones and misses some; the assay was immunoSEQ multiplex PCR. Altogether 130,000 to 150,000 clones are present, 6.5% to 8.5% being singletons, with the ten largest covering 1.4%. The sample holds a few counts of this clone. Heparinised blood was drawn once per donor, averaging around 120 mL. Via CD45RO/CCR7/CD25/CD127/CD95/CD27, cells of the CD4+ naive, central memory, regulatory and stem cell-like memory subsets were sorted. The germline gives CDR1 SNHLY, CDR2 FYNNEI. The CDR3 has 15 amino acids. V gave up 6 bases and J gave up 0 bases, with 15 bases separating them.

The sequence derives from a woman in her twenties or thirties in good health. The rearrangement uses TRBV2 and TRBJ2-7, with a weak D call TRBD1 (5 bases). The sequencing input was central memory CD4+ T cells from blood. The CDR3 sequence is CASRVPRVGSYEQYF. CDR3 DNA sequence: TGTGCCAGCAGGGTCCCCAGGGTAGGCTCCTACGAGCAGTACTTC.